This entry lists 7 T cell receptor beta chains sequenced from one sample in a study of cytomegalovirus exposure and HLA in healthy donors. The primer mix had 60 Vbeta and 13 Jbeta primers. Some clones are missing from TCRdb's copy, which holds only in-frame ones; the method was immunoSEQ multiplex PCR. Its clone listing holds more than 40,000 clones. Sequencing was carried out using PBMCs. These receptors were taken from a man in his forties in good health and CMV-seropositive.

This sequence joins TRBV5-6 and TRBJ2-7; 8 bases are a match to TRBD1. Germline values: CDR1 SGHDT, CDR2 YYEEEE. The trim removed 3 bases at V and 5 bases at J, leaving 7 bases unmatched. The CDR3 loop spans 14 amino acids. The CDR3 DNA follows: TGTGCCAGCAGCTGGACAGGGCCCCCTGACGAGCAGTACTTC. Translation: CASSWTGPPDEQYF.

The chain couples TRBV5-6 to TRBJ2-3; no reliable D call. This CDR3 comprises 14 residues. Per germline, CDR1 SGHDT and CDR2 YYEEEE. V dropped 3 bases and J dropped 4 bases, with 12 bases sitting between them. CDR3 in amino acids: CASSSPRRADTQYF. The CDR3, as DNA: TGTGCCAGCAGCTCGCCCCGCCGGGCAGATACGCAGTATTTT.

The chain has TRBV19 and TRBJ2-2; no firm D call. Trimming took off 2 bases at V and 2 bases at J, with 18 bases between the two ends. The CDR3 totals 18 residues. Germline lookup yields CDR1 LNHDA and CDR2 SQIVND (reference sequence). The CDR3 nucleotides are TGTGCCAGTAGTATATCTATCACCCTTACCTTTAACACCGGGGAGCTGTTTTTT. The encoded protein is CASSISITLTFNTGELFF.

The V call is TRBV19, the J call TRBJ1-2; 7 bases fit TRBD1. Germline-derived CDR1 and CDR2 are LNHDA and SQIVND (reference sequence). With 5 bases clipped from V and 8 bases from J, the junction kept 11 bases outside the gene matches. This CDR3 spans 14 amino acids. This CDR3 reads CASSSGGTAWGYTF. DNA of the CDR3: TGTGCCAGTAGTTCCGGCGGGACAGCCTGGGGCTACACCTTC.

V and J are TRBV5-1 and TRBJ2-3, with D possibly being TRBD1 (5 bases). The CDR3 consists of 16 residues. Per the germline V gene, CDR1 is SGHRS and CDR2 is YFSETQ. With 1 base removed from V and 6 bases from J, the gap between germline ends came to 18 bases. CDR3 sequence: CASSLSGHTGRDTQYF. The CDR3 region has the DNA TGCGCCAGCAGCTTGAGTGGACACACAGGCAGGGATACGCAGTATTTT.

The rearrangement links TRBV5-4 to TRBJ2-5; 8 positions agree with TRBD1. The CDR3 contains 14 residues. V shed 6 bases, J shed 5 bases, and the junction held 9 bases outside the gene matches. Germline lookup yields CDR1 SGHNT and CDR2 YYREEE (reference sequence). The CDR3 loop reads CASTHPDRAETQYF. In DNA form, the CDR3 reads TGTGCCAGCACCCACCCGGACAGGGCCGAGACCCAGTACTTC.

V usage is TRBV9 and J usage is TRBJ2-2; TRBD2 matches at 11 bases. Germline trimming cut 6 bases from V and 4 bases from J; bases unmatched to any gene: 2. The CDR3 has 14 amino acids. Germline CDR1 SGDLS, CDR2 YYNGEE. The CDR3 here is CASTGLAGTGELFF. In DNA, the CDR3 is TGTGCCAGCACAGGACTAGCGGGCACCGGGGAGCTGTTTTTT.